The clone carrying this T cell receptor beta chain was seen a single time. V was shortened by 3 bases and J by 1 base, with 6 bases between the two germline ends. Germline-derived CDR1 and CDR2 are SGHTA and FQGTGA. The CDR3 consists of 13 residues. This sample stems from a study of cytomegalovirus exposure and HLA in healthy donors. The PCR had 60 Vbeta and 13 Jbeta primers. Sequencing used immunoSEQ multiplex PCR; TCRdb keeps in-frame clones, though not all of them. The data contain 200,000 to 250,000 clones, about 77% of them seen just once; the ten biggest clones take up about 1.9%. The specimen sequenced was PBMCs. The TCR comes from a woman in her twenties or thirties in good health and CMV-seronegative. The rearrangement joins TRBV7-3 to TRBJ2-5, with no clear D. CDR3 sequence reads: CASSFGSQETQYF. The CDR3 nucleotides read TGTGCCAGCAGCTTTGGCAGCCAAGAGACCCAGTACTTC.